A single sample is the source of the 22 T cell receptor beta chains below, sequenced in a study of shared clonotypes between healthy human individuals. Sequencing was performed with immunoSEQ multiplex PCR; in TCRdb, only in-frame clones are kept and a portion is missing. The data hold millions of clones, with 85% to 95% observed a single time. The sample was naive CD4+ T cells sorted from blood. The subset denotes: CD45RA+ positively selected. The receptors here all came from a man between 18 and 29 years old in good health.

V is TRBV30 and J is TRBJ1-1; D may be TRBD1 (5 bases). V lost 7 bases and J 4 bases, leaving 13 bases between the germline ends. This CDR3 is built from 12 residues. Germline V lookup: CDR1 GTSNPN, CDR2 SVGIG (reference sequence). CDR3: CAFIRQTTEAFF. For the CDR3, the DNA is TGTGCCTTTATCCGACAGACCACTGAAGCTTTCTTT. Combining the CDR3 with reference TRBV30 and TRBJ1-1 gives the whole variable domain SQTIHQWPATLVQPVGSPLSLECTVEGTSNPNLYWYRQAAGRGLQLLFYSVGIGQISSEVPQNLSASRPQDRQFILSSKKLLLSDSGFYLCAFIRQTTEAFFGQGTRLTVV.

The chain carries TRBV30 and TRBJ2-3; D is ambiguous. Trimming cost V 3 bases and J 2 bases, with 9 bases left between them. The CDR3 is 13 residues long. From germline, CDR1 is GTSNPN and CDR2 SVGIG (reference sequence). In DNA form, the CDR3 reads TGTGCCTGGAGGGTTAGCTCCACAGATACGCAGTATTTT. It translates to CAWRVSSTDTQYF.

The CDR3 DNA reads as TGTGCCAGCAGCCAAGACAGGGGGCTCTACGAGCAGTACTTC. It is translated as CASSQDRGLYEQYF. The chain combines TRBV5-4 with TRBJ2-7; TRBD1 matches 10 bases. Germline CDR1 reads SGHNT; CDR2 reads YYREEE (reference sequence). The CDR3 is 14 amino acids. V was pared by 4 bases and J by 3 bases, with 4 bases of the junction left unmatched.

The chain employs TRBV6-5 and TRBJ1-2; D is undetermined. In germline, CDR1 is MNHEY, CDR2 SVGAGI. CDR3 length equals 14 residues. Trimming pared 7 bases from V and 2 bases from J, leaving 14 bases between. The CDR3 DNA reads TGTGCCAGCACCCCTATGTCAGTAAACTATGGCTACACCTTC. This encodes CASTPMSVNYGYTF.

The chain couples TRBV6-6 to TRBJ1-5; possibly TRBD1 for D (5 bases). Germline assignment: CDR1 MNHNY and CDR2 SVGAGI (reference sequence). The CDR3 is 13 residues long. Trimming took off 6 bases at V and 7 bases at J, with 13 bases between the two ends. In nucleotides, the CDR3 is TGTGCCAGCAGGACCAGGGAGGGACAGCCCCAGCATTTT. Residues: CASRTREGQPQHF.

The chain couples TRBV4-1 to TRBJ2-5; 9 positions agree with TRBD2. The trim removed 1 base at V and 2 bases at J, leaving 14 bases unmatched. The CDR3 is made up of 19 amino acids. Germline assignment: CDR1 MGHRA and CDR2 YSYEKL. DNA of the CDR3: TGCGCCAGCAGCCAAGCGAATAGCGGGAGAATAGGGGTACAAGAGACCCAGTACTTC. This codes for CASSQANSGRIGVQETQYF.

The chain recombines TRBV28 with TRBJ2-2; TRBD2 matches 8 bases. Germline V lookup: CDR1 MDHEN, CDR2 SYDVKM. This CDR3 is built from 17 residues. The J segment lost 0 bases and the V segment lost 2 bases, leaving 5 bases of the junction unmatched. CDR3 nucleotides: TGTGCCAGCAGTTTAGCGGCGGGGGGAACGAACACCGGGGAGCTGTTTTTT. It is translated as CASSLAAGGTNTGELFF.

The chain links TRBV27 to TRBJ1-1; D is undetermined. Germline V gives CDR1 MNHEY, CDR2 SMNVEV (reference sequence). Trimming stripped 2 bases from V and 4 bases from J, with 14 bases between. This CDR3 spans 15 amino acids. This chain's CDR3 is CASSLGNQVGTEAFF. Written as DNA, the CDR3 is TGTGCCAGCAGTTTAGGTAACCAGGTGGGCACTGAAGCTTTCTTT.

The V and J genes are TRBV4-1 and TRBJ1-5; D ambiguous. V lost 1 base to trimming and J lost 1 base, with 8 bases between them. Germline-derived CDR1 and CDR2 are MGHRA and YSYEKL. There are 15 residues in the CDR3. The CDR3: CASSQGATSNQPQHF. The CDR3 nucleotides read TGCGCCAGCAGCCAAGGGGCGACAAGCAATCAGCCCCAGCATTTT.

This clone was observed once. The same CDR3 can be traced to other DNA sequences in this sample. The chain has TRBV5-1 and TRBJ2-7, with D possibly being TRBD1 or TRBD2 (5 bases each). The ends were cut back, 0 bases at V and 0 bases at J, with 7 bases in the middle. The CDR3 has 14 amino acids. Germline V gene sequence: CDR1 SGHRS, CDR2 YFSETQ. The CDR3 loop reads CASSLGGSSYEQYF. DNA of the CDR3: TGCGCCAGCAGCTTGGGGGGGAGCTCCTACGAGCAGTACTTC.

The CDR3 region has the DNA TGTGCCAGCAGTCGCGACAGAGAAAACATTCAGTACTTC. This codes for CASSRDRENIQYF. The chain couples TRBV6-5 to TRBJ2-4, with D possibly TRBD1 on 5 matching bases. Trimming removed 5 bases from V and 5 bases from J, with 10 bases in between. This CDR3 spans 13 amino acids. The germline gives CDR1 MNHEY, CDR2 SVGAGI.

The chain recombines TRBV18 with TRBJ2-7, with TRBD2 identical over 8 bases. The germline V gene has CDR1 KGHSH and CDR2 LQKENI. This CDR3 is built from 16 residues. The trim removed 4 bases at V and 1 base at J, leaving 9 bases unmatched. CDR3: CASSQSRLALSYEQYF. CDR3 coding DNA: TGTGCCAGCTCACAGTCCCGACTAGCGCTTTCCTACGAGCAGTACTTC.

V is TRBV28 and J is TRBJ1-4; D is possibly TRBD1 (6 bases). Germline CDR1 and CDR2: MDHEN and SYDVKM. The CDR3 length is 15 residues. V lost 2 bases and J 10 bases, leaving 17 bases between the germline ends. CDR3 amino acids: CASSLEGPGDRKLFF. The CDR3 DNA follows: TGTGCCAGCAGTTTAGAAGGCCCAGGGGACCGAAAACTGTTTTTT.

The V call is TRBV5-4, the J call TRBJ2-7; 12 positions match TRBD2. This CDR3 contains 17 residues. From germline, CDR1 is SGHNT and CDR2 YYREEE (reference sequence). Losses at the gene ends were 4 bases for V and 3 bases for J; bases not matched to a gene: 11. CDR3 residues: CASSRLAGVDLVYEQYF. The CDR3 nucleotides are TGTGCCAGCAGCCGACTAGCGGGAGTGGATCTGGTCTACGAGCAGTACTTC.

The chain joins TRBV5-4 to TRBJ2-1, with D unclear. The CDR3 extends over 16 amino acids. Trimming left V 0 bases short and J 5 bases short, with 15 bases between. The V gene's germline CDR1 is SGHNT and CDR2 YYREEE (reference sequence). CDR3 in amino acids: CASSLVSEWSNNEQFF. The CDR3 bases are TGTGCCAGCAGCTTGGTTTCAGAGTGGTCTAACAATGAGCAGTTCTTC.

The V and J genes are TRBV7-2 and TRBJ2-1, with 8 bases identical to TRBD2. The junction had 10 bases not matched to a gene; V was cut back by 5 bases and J by 7 bases. The CDR3 sequence is 15 residues long. Germline V gene lookup returns CDR1 SGHTA and CDR2 FQGNSA. The chain's CDR3 is CASSPMNGGGNEQFF. The CDR3, as DNA: TGTGCCAGCAGCCCAATGAACGGCGGGGGGAATGAGCAGTTCTTC.

CDR3 in DNA: TGTGCCAGCAGTGAAGGCACAGCAACTAGCGAGCAGTACTTC. This translates into CASSEGTATSEQYF. This rearrangement joins TRBV25-1 to TRBJ2-7, with D tentatively TRBD2 (5 bases). Looked up from germline, CDR1 is MGHDK and CDR2 is SYGVNS. Between the trimmed V and J ends, which lost 2 bases and 6 bases, there was a span of 14 bases. The CDR3 is 14 residues long.

The rearrangement joins TRBV25-1 to TRBJ2-7; D is perhaps TRBD1 (5 bases). The V end lost 3 bases, the J end lost 3 bases, and 15 bases lay between the germline ends. Germline values: CDR1 MGHDK, CDR2 SYGVNS. This CDR3 contains 15 residues. The CDR3 region has the DNA TGTGCCAGCAGTGATTCAGGGTCTAGGGGCTACGAGCAGTACTTC. It specifies CASSDSGSRGYEQYF.

The chain links TRBV5-4 to TRBJ2-1; D remains ambiguous. Germline CDR1 and CDR2: SGHNT and YYREEE (reference sequence). The germline V and J ends were trimmed by 3 bases and 7 bases, with 20 bases remaining between them. This CDR3 has 16 amino acids. CDR3: CASSSHSARAGNEQFF. The CDR3 bases are TGTGCCAGCAGCTCTCACTCCGCTCGGGCCGGGAATGAGCAGTTCTTC.

Notes on this clone: A much larger clone sits a single nucleotide away, making a read error possible. The same CDR3 can be traced to other DNA sequences in this sample. The chain couples TRBV7-9 to TRBJ2-7; no clear D gene. Trimming took off 3 bases at V and 2 bases at J, with 11 bases between the two ends. The germline CDR1 and CDR2 sequences are SEHNR and FQNEAQ (reference sequence). The CDR3 has 14 amino acids. This chain's CDR3 is CASSLIDKAYEQYF. In DNA form, the CDR3 reads TGTGCCAGCAGCTTGATTGACAAGGCCTACGAGCAGTACTTC.

V is TRBV19 and J is TRBJ1-2, with a weak D call TRBD1 (5 bases). The CDR3 sequence is 13 residues long. The germline V gene encodes CDR1 LNHDA and CDR2 SQIVND (reference sequence). V was pared by 3 bases and J by 4 bases, with 9 bases between. The CDR3 nucleotides are TGTGCCAGTAGTATGGGACCGCTCTATGGCTACACCTTC. Its translation: CASSMGPLYGYTF.

This chain uses TRBV6-5 with TRBJ2-7; 10 nucleotides align to TRBD2. The CDR3 extends over 15 amino acids. The trim removed 5 bases at V and 7 bases at J, leaving 11 bases unmatched. Looked up from germline, CDR1 is MNHEY and CDR2 is SVGAGI. CDR3 sequence: CASSRRTSGSLEQYF. CDR3 in DNA: TGTGCCAGCAGTCGTCGGACTAGCGGTTCCTTAGAGCAGTACTTC.